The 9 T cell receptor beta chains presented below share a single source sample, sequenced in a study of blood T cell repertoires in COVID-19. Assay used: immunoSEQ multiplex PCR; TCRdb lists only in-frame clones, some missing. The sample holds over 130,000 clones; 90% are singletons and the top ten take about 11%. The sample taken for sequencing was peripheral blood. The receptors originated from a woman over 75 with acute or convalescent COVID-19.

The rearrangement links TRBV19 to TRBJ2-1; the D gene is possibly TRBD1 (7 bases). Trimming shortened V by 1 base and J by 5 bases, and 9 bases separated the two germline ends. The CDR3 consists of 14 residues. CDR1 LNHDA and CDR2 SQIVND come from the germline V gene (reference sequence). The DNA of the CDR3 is TGTGCCAGTAGTATAGGCAGGGGGGACAATGAGCAGTTCTTC. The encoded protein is CASSIGRGDNEQFF.

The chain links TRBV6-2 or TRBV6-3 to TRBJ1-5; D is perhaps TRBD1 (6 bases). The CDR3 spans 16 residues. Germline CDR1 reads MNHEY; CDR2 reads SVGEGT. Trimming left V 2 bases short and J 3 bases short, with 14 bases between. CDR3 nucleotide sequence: TGTGCCAGCAGTTACGCAGGGCACAGGGTCAATCAGCCCCAGCATTTT. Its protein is CASSYAGHRVNQPQHF.

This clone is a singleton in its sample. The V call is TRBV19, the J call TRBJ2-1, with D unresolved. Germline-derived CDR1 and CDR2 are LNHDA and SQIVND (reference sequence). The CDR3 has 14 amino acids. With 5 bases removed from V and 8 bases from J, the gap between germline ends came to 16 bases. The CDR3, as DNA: TGTGCCAGTAGTTCTATGACGGGTTACGATGAGCAGTTCTTC. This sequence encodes CASSSMTGYDEQFF.

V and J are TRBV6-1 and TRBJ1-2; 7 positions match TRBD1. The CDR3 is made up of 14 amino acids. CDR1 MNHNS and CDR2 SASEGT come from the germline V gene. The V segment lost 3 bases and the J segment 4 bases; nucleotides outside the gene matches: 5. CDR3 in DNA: TGTGCCAGCAGTGAGGCGGGACAGATCTATGGCTACACCTTC. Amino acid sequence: CASSEAGQIYGYTF.

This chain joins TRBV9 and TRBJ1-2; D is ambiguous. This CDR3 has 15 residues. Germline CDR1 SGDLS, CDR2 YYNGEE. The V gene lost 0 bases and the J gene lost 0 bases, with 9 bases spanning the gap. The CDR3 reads CASSVDFTTNYGYTF. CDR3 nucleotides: TGTGCCAGCAGCGTAGACTTTACCACTAACTATGGCTACACCTTC.

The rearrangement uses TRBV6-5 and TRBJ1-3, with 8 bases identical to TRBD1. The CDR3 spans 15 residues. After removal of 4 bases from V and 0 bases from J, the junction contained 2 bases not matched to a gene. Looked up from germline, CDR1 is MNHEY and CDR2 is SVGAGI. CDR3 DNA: TGTGCCAGCAGTTTTGACAGGGGCTCTGGAAACACCATATATTTT. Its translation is CASSFDRGSGNTIYF.

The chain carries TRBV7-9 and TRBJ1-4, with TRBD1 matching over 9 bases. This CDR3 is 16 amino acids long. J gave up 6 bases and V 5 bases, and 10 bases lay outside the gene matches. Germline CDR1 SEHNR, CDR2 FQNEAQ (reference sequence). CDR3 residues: CASSPTAGQGYEKLFF. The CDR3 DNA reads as TGTGCCAGCAGCCCCACGGCGGGACAGGGTTATGAAAAACTGTTTTTT.

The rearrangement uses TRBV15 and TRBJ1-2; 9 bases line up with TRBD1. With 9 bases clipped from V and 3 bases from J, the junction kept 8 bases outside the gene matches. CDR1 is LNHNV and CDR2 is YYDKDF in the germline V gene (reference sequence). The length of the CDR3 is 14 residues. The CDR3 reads CATSGDRAHYGYTF. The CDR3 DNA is TGTGCCACGAGCGGGGACAGGGCACACTATGGCTACACCTTC.

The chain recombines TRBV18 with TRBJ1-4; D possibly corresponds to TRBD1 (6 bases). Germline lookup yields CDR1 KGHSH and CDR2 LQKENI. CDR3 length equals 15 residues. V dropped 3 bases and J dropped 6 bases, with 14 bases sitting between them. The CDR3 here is CASSPRQGMYEKLFF. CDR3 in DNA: TGTGCCAGCTCACCCAGGCAGGGGATGTATGAAAAACTGTTTTTT.